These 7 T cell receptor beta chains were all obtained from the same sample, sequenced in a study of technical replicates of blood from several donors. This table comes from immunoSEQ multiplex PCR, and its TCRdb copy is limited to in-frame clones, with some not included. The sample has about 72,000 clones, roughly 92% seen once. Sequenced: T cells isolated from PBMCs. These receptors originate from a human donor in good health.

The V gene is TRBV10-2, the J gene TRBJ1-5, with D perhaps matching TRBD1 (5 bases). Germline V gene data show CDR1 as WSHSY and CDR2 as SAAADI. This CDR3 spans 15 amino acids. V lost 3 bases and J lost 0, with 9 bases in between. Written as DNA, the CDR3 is TGCGCCAGCAGTGACGTACAGGTTAGCAATCAGCCCCAGCATTTT. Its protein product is CASSDVQVSNQPQHF.

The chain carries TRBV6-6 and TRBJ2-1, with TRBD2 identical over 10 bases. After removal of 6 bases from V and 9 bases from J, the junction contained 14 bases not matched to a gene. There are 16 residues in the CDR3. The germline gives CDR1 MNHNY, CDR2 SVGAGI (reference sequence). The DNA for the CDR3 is TGTGCCAGCAGCGTGGACAGACTAGCGGGTTTTTCTGAGCAGTTCTTC. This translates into CASSVDRLAGFSEQFF.

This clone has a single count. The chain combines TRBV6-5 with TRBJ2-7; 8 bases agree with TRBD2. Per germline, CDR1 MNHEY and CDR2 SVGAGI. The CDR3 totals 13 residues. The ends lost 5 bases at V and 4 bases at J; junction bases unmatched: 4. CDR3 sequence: CASSREGQYEQYF. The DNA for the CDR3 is TGTGCCAGCAGTCGGGAGGGCCAGTACGAGCAGTACTTC.

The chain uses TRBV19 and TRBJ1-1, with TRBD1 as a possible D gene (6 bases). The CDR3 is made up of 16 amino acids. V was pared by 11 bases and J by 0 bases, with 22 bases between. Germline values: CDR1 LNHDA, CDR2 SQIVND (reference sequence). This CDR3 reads CAGKTTGANMNTEAFF. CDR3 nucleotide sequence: TGTGCCGGGAAGACGACAGGAGCCAACATGAACACTGAAGCTTTCTTT. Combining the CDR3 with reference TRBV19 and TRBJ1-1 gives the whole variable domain DGGITQSPKYLFRKEGQNVTLSCEQNLNHDAMYWYRQDPGQGLRLIYYSQIVNDFQKGDIAEGYSVSREKKESFPLTVTSAQKNPTAFYLCAGKTTGANMNTEAFFGQGTRLTVV.

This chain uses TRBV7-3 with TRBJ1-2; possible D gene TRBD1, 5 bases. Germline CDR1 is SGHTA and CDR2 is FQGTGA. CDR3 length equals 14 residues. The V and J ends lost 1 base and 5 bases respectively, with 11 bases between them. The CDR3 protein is CASSLNRDSYGYTF. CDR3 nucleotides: TGTGCCAGCAGCTTAAATCGGGACTCATATGGCTACACCTTC. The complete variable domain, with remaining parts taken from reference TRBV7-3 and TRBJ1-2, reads GAGVSQTPSNKVTEKGKYVELRCDPISGHTALYWYRQSLGQGPEFLIYFQGTGAADDSGLPNDRFFAVRPEGSVSTLKIQRTERGDSAVYLCASSLNRDSYGYTFGSGTRLTVV.

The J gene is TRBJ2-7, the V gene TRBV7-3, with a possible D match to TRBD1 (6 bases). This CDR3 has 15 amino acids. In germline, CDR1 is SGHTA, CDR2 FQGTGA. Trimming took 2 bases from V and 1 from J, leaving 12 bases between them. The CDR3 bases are TGTGCCAGCAGCTTAGGCCTCGGACAGTCCTACGAGCAGTACTTC. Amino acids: CASSLGLGQSYEQYF. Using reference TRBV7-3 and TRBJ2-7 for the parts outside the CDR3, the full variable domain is GAGVSQTPSNKVTEKGKYVELRCDPISGHTALYWYRQSLGQGPEFLIYFQGTGAADDSGLPNDRFFAVRPEGSVSTLKIQRTERGDSAVYLCASSLGLGQSYEQYFGPGTRLTVT.

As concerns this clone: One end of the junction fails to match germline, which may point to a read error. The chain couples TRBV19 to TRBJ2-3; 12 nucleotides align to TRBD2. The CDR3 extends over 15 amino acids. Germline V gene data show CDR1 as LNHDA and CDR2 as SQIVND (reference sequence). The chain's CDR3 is CASTPTSGSRDTQYF. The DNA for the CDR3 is TGTGCCAGTACCCCGACTAGCGGGAGCAGAGATACGCAGTATTTT.